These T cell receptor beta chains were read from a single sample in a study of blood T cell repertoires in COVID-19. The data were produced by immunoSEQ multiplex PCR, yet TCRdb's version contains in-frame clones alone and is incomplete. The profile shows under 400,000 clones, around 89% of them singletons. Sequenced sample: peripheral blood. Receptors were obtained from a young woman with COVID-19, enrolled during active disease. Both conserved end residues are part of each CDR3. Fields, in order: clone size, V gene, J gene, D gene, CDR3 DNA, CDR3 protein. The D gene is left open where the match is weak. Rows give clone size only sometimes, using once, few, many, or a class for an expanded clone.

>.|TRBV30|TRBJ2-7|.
TGTGCCTGGAGTAGACAGTCGTCCTACGAGCAGTACTTC
CAWSRQSSYEQYF
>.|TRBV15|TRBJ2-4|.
TGTGCCACCAGCAGAGTGCAGGGCGTACAGTACTTC
CATSRVQGVQYF
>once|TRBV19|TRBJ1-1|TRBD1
TGTGCCAGTCGGGACAGGGGGACTGAAGCTTTCTTT
CASRDRGTEAFF
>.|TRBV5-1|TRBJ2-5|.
TGCGCCAGCTCCGTTGGGGGCCCTGAGACCCAGTACTTC
CASSVGGPETQYF
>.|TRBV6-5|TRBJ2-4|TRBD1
TGTGCCAGCCGACCGACAGGGGGCAAAAACATTCAGTACTTC
CASRPTGGKNIQYF
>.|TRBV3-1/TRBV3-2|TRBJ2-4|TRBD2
TGTGCCAGCAGCCAAGATTTCGGGGGGGGTAACCCAGCCAAAAACATTCAGTACTTC
CASSQDFGGGNPAKNIQYF
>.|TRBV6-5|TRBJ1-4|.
TGTGCCAGCAGTTACTCGTATCGGGGATTTAATGAAAAACTGTTTTTT
CASSYSYRGFNEKLFF
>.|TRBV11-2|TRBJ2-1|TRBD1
TGTGCCAGCAGCCTAGACAGGGGGGCCTACAATGAGCAGTTCTTC
CASSLDRGAYNEQFF
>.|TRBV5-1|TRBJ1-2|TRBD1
TGCGCCAGCAGTCCGGAGGGGGCCAAACGCTATGGCTACACCTTC
CASSPEGAKRYGYTF
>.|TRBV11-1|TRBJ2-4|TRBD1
TGTGCCAGCAGCAAGGGACAGGGGGGCATTCAGTACTTC
CASSKGQGGIQYF
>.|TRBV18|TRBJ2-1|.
TGTGCCAGCTCATTTACAGAGTTCTTC
CASSFTEFF
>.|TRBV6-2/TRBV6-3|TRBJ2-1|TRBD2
TGTGCCAGCAGTTCCAGCGGGGGGCCTTCCTACAATGAGCAGTTCTTC
CASSSSGGPSYNEQFF
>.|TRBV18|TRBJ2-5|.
TGTGCCAGCTCACCCCCTAGCGAGGGGACCCAGTACTTC
CASSPPSEGTQYF
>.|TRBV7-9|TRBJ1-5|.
TGTGCCAGCAGCCGGACTGGGATCAATCAGCCCCAGCATTTT
CASSRTGINQPQHF
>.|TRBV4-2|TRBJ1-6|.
TGTGCCAGCAGCCAAACGACAGGCAGCTCCTATAATTCACCCCTCCACTTT
CASSQTTGSSYNSPLHF
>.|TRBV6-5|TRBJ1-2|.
TGTGCCAGCAGTTACGGGGGAGGGCCCACCTTC
CASSYGGGPTF
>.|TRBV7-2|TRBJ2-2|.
TGTGCCAGCAGCTTAGTGTATTCCGGGGAGCTGTTTTTT
CASSLVYSGELFF
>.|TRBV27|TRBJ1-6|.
TGTGCCAGCAGCCTTACAGGGCTCCCTAATTCACCCCTCCACTTT
CASSLTGLPNSPLHF
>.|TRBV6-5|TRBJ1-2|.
TGTGCCAGCAGTTACGATCCTCCCCTATATGGCTACACCTTC
CASSYDPPLYGYTF
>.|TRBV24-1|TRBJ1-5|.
TGTGCCACCAGTAAAATAGGGGCTCAGCCCCAGCATTTT
CATSKIGAQPQHF
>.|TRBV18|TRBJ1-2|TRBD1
TGTGCCAGCTCACCCGAGGGACAGGGGGACTTCTATGGCTACACCTTC
CASSPEGQGDFYGYTF
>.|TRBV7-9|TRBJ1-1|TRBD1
TGTGCCAGCAGCTTAGGGGACAGCATGAACACTGAAGCTTTCTTT
CASSLGDSMNTEAFF
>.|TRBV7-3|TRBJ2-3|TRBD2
TGTGCCAGCAGCCTGACTAGCGGGGGTTTGGATACGCAGTATTTT
CASSLTSGGLDTQYF
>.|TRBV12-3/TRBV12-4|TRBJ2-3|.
TGTGCCAGTGGGGCGGGGAGCACAGATACGCAGTATTTT
CASGAGSTDTQYF
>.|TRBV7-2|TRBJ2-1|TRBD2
TGTGCCACTCAGCGGGGGGCATTATACAATGAGCAGTTCTTC
CATQRGALYNEQFF
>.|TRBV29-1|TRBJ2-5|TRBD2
TGCAGCGTTGATTGGACTAGCGGGGAGACCCAGTACTTC
CSVDWTSGETQYF
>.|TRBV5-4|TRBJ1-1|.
TGTGCCAGCAGCGGCAGATCGAACACTGAAGCTTTCTTT
CASSGRSNTEAFF
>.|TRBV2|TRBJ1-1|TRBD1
TGTGCCAGCAGGAGGGGACAGGGGGCCACTGAAGCTTTCTTT
CASRRGQGATEAFF
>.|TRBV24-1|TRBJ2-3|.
TGTGCCACCAGTACCCGGGACTCATCGGATACGCAGTATTTT
CATSTRDSSDTQYF
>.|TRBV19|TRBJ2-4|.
TGTGCCAGTAGTATCGGTTCGGGGGGCCACATTCAGTACTTC
CASSIGSGGHIQYF
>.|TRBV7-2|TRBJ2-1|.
TGTGCCAGCAGCGCAGGGTTTCCCGTCTACAATGAGCAGTTCTTC
CASSAGFPVYNEQFF